The present entry profiles one TCR beta chain with its context. It has no known antigen specificity. A junction end diverges from the germline sequence, so it may reflect a read error. Genomic DNA was used as template for profiling of TCR beta VDJ combinations and CDR3 sequences. An Illumina HiSeq 2000 was the platform used for TCR repertoire sequencing. As for the authors' bioinformatics: Repertoire assessment relied on Simpson's diversity index, CDR3 size and DJ length profiles, and TRBV/TRBJ rearrangement plots. Whichever DNA sequence was most abundant in the deep sequencing data was defined as the immunodominant clone. CDR3 amino acid sequences were checked for sharing across subjects and were also compared against the VDJdb database and published repertoires. TCRdb trimmed the raw reads at Q25, called clones with MiXCR and kept productive beta chains. Rows are combined by CDR3 protein, so each entry shows the most common genes and DNA. These V and J calls rely on TCRdb rather than the paper's analysis. The table for this sample lists 250,000 to 300,000 distinct CDR3 sequences; approximately 60% of them were counted only once. Together, the top ten hold approximately 1.3% of the sample.

The sample originates from a study of CD8+CD57+ T cells in acquired aplastic anemia (dated by TCRdb to between 2017 and 2018). Regarding the complete study: Extracted DNA from sorted CD4+ and CD8+ cells averaged around 3.4 ug, ranging from roughly 0.17 to 30 ug. A CD8+CD57+ expansion meant a frequency higher than the mean frequency seen in healthy subjects. Results and caveats for the whole study, not just this receptor: No significant difference in CD8+ Simpson's diversity was found between patients and healthy controls (P=0.060). Although around 30 CD8+ CDR3 sequences were shared by patients and controls, these sequences appeared highly expressed in patients and within the immunodominant clones of patients.

CDR1 is given as SNHLY and CDR2 as FYNNEI, both from the germline V gene. There are 19 amino acids in the CDR3, from cysteine to phenylalanine inclusive. Just the 57-base CDR3 DNA is kept, in frame starting at base 1. The patients picked for sequencing were ones in whom flow cytometry had shown an expansion of CD8+CD57+ cells. Severe acquired aplastic anemia was diagnosed in all patients according to International Study of Aplastic Anemia and Agranulocytosis and Camitta criteria. Patients had received no therapy at the time of blood sampling. TCR repertoires of sorted CD4+ and CD8+ blood T cells from severe aplastic anemia patients and healthy subjects were deep-sequenced in the study. Patients were enrolled under clinicaltrials.gov protocols 00001620, 01623167, 00001397, 00071045, 00081523 and 00961064 in the USA. Ficoll-Paque density gradient centrifugation was used to isolate peripheral blood mononuclear cells. Before DNA extraction, CD4+ and CD8+ T cells were sorted with FACS or magnetic beads.

Sequencing input: sorted CD4+, CD8+, or CD8+CD57+ T cells (not recorded which) from PBMCs. The rearranged chain carries TRBV2 and TRBJ2-2, with TRBD2 matching 15 junction bases. The sequence was collected from a human donor with aplastic anemia. The nucleotide sequence is TGTGACAGCAGGCAAAGCGGGACTAGCGGGGGGAGGAACACCGGGGAGCTGTTTTTT. Its amino acids are CDSRQSGTSGGRNTGELFF.